The source of this T cell receptor beta chain is a study of T cell responses to AZD1222 COVID-19 vaccine. Study as a whole: Analyses pooled second doses at about 4 or about 12 weeks. Study-wide points: The donors showed a predominance of white British ancestry and of females, with possible underestimation of clonal diversity.

CDR3 length equals 12 residues. The germline gives CDR1 KGHSH, CDR2 LQKENI. Some clones are missing from TCRdb's copy, which holds only in-frame ones; the method was immunoSEQ multiplex PCR. The sample comprises just over 80,000 clones, over 80% of which are singletons, and 5.7% rests with the top ten. In the case of this clone: Its antigen remains unknown. Germline is not matched at one junction end, which may reflect a read error.

Sequenced here: peripheral blood, sampled on day 0 of AZD1222 vaccination. The sequence was collected from an adult in good health. The rearrangement uses TRBV18 and TRBJ1-2; D unclear. The CDR3 sequence: CATSRANYGYTF. In nucleotides, the CDR3 is TGTGCCACCTCAAGAGCTAACTATGGCTACACCTTC.